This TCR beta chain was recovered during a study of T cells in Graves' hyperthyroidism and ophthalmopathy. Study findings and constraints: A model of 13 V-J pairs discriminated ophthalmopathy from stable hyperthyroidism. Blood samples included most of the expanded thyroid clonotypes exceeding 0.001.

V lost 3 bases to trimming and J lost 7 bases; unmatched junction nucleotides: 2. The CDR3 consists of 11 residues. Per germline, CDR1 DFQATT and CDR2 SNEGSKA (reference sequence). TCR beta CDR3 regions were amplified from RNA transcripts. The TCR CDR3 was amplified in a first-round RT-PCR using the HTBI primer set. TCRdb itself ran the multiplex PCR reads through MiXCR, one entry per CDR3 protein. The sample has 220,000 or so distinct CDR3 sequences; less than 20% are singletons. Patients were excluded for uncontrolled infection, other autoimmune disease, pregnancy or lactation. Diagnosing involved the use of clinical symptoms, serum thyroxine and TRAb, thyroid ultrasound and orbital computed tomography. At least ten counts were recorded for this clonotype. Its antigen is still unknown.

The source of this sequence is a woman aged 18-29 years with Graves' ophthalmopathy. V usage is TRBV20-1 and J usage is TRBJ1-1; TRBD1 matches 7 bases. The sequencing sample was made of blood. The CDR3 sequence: CSASRTGEAFF. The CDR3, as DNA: TGCAGTGCTAGTCGGACAGGTGAAGCTTTCTTT.